A selection of T cell receptor beta chains follows, all from one sample in a study of tumor and adjacent non-tumor tissue in lung cancer. TCRdb reprocessed the multiplex PCR reads with MiXCR, giving one entry per CDR3 protein. This sample has about 44,000 distinct CDR3 sequences, with roughly 67% found just once. The specimen was distant non-tumor lung tissue. The receptors were sampled from a woman in her 70s with non-small cell lung cancer. The CDR3 runs from the conserved cysteine through the conserved F or W. A D gene is named only where the DNA matches it firmly. A clone size is listed for some rows: how often the clone was seen (once, few, many), or a class if it is expanded.

j_call	v_call	d_call	clone_size	cdr3_aa	cdr3_nt
TRBJ2-7	TRBV10-3	TRBD2	large	CAISEGTSGSYEQYF	TGTGCCATCAGTGAGGGGACTAGCGGTTCCTACGAGCAGTACTTC
TRBJ2-7	TRBV28	-	-	CASSLDSIYEQYF	TGTGCCAGCAGTTTAGACAGTATCTACGAGCAGTACTTC
TRBJ2-2	TRBV12-3/TRBV12-4	TRBD1	once	CASRKSPGQGDTGELFF	TGTGCCAGCAGAAAATCCCCGGGGCAGGGGGATACCGGGGAGCTGTTTTTT
TRBJ1-1	TRBV6-2/TRBV6-3	-	-	CVSSYQGMNIEAFF	TGTGTCAGCAGTTACCAGGGAATGAACATTGAAGCTTTCTTT
TRBJ1-5	TRBV6-6	-	-	CVSNADPNQPHHF	TGTGTCAGCAACGCGGACCCAAATCAGCCCCATCATTTT
TRBJ2-3	TRBV6-6	-	-	CASRKNQANTDTQYF	TGTGCCAGCAGAAAAAATCAGGCTAACACAGATACGCAGTATTTT
TRBJ2-3	TRBV29-1	TRBD2	many	CSVGGASGRGDTQYF	TGCAGCGTGGGAGGGGCTAGCGGGAGAGGAGATACGCAGTATTTT
TRBJ2-1	TRBV29-1	TRBD2	many	CSAEGSSGSNEQFF	TGCAGCGCCGAGGGGTCTAGCGGGAGCAATGAGCAGTTCTTC
TRBJ2-1	TRBV21-1	-	-	CASSIDRSGYNEQFF	TGTGCCAGCAGCATCGACAGGAGTGGCTACAATGAGCAGTTCTTC
TRBJ2-3	TRBV11-2	-	few	CASSLNGLVQDTQYF	TGTGCCAGCAGCTTAAATGGGCTAGTCCAAGACACGCAGTATTTT
TRBJ2-7	TRBV6-5	-	-	CARTTQVGGPYEQCF	TGTGCCAGGACCACGCAAGTGGGGGGACCCTACGAGCAGTGCTTC
TRBJ1-1	TRBV29-1	-	-	CSVLQELNTEAFF	TGCAGCGTCCTACAGGAGCTAAACACTGAAGCCTTCTTT
TRBJ1-1	TRBV10-1	TRBD1	few	CASNDRGKVGNEAFF	TGCGCCAGCAATGACAGGGGGAAGGTCGGCAATGAAGCTTTCTTT
TRBJ1-2	TRBV19	-	-	CASSVGALSYGYTF	TGTGCCAGTAGTGTCGGGGCGTTGTCCTATGGCTACACCTTC
TRBJ2-3	TRBV11-1	-	-	CANSLDGEADTQCF	TGTGCCAACAGCTTGGACGGGGAGGCAGATACGCAGTGTTTT
TRBJ2-5	TRBV6-5	-	many	CASRPESQETQYF	TGTGCCAGCAGACCCGAGTCCCAAGAGACCCAGTACTTC
TRBJ2-1	TRBV5-1	-	-	CASSSGQNYNEQFF	TGCGCCAGCAGCTCCGGACAGAACTACAATGAGCAGTTCTTC
TRBJ1-2	TRBV6-5	-	many	CASRTPGARGSYGYTF	TGTGCCAGCAGGACTCCCGGGGCTAGAGGGAGCTATGGCTACACCTTC
TRBJ2-5	TRBV20-1	-	many	CSAKPAMAGSETQYF	TGCAGTGCTAAGCCGGCCATGGCGGGAAGTGAGACCCAGTACTTC
TRBJ1-2	TRBV12-5	-	-	CASGLDLSNGYTF	TGTGCTAGTGGTTTGGACCTAAGCAATGGTTACACCTTC
TRBJ2-7	TRBV11-1	-	-	CASSLEAGRYEQHF	TGTGCCAGCAGCCTCGAAGCAGGTCGGTACGAGCAGCACTTC
TRBJ2-1	TRBV20-1	TRBD1	few	CSARDPRGTGNNERFF	TGCAGTGCTAGAGATCCGCGGGGGACAGGGAACAATGAGCGGTTCTTC
TRBJ2-6	TRBV12-3/TRBV12-4	-	-	CASSPGQGRSGANVLIF	TGTGCCAGCAGTCCGGGGCAGGGGCGATCTGGGGCCAACGTCCTAATTTTC
TRBJ2-3	TRBV11-3	-	-	CANSFGQGTDMQYF	TGTGCCAACAGCTTTGGGCAGGGAACAGATATGCAGTATTTT
TRBJ2-2	TRBV29-1	TRBD1	many	CSVGTGGSTGELFF	TGCAGCGTAGGGACAGGGGGTTCCACCGGGGAGCTGTTTTTT
TRBJ2-7	TRBV10-3	TRBD2	few	CAISEGTSDSYEQYF	TGTGCTATCAGTGAGGGGACTAGCGATTCCTACGAGCAATACTTC
TRBJ2-3	TRBV15	-	once	CATNNPRAATDTQYF	TGTGCCACCAACAACCCGCGAGCGGCGACAGATACCCAGTATTTT
TRBJ2-7	TRBV11-2	-	many	CASSFGGAAYEQYF	TGTGCCAGCAGCTTTGGGGGGGCAGCATACGAGCAGTACTTC
TRBJ2-1	TRBV5-1	TRBD2	-	CASSLGTSTQFF	TGCGCCAGTAGCTTAGGGACTAGCACCCAGTTCTTC
TRBJ1-5	TRBV6-6	TRBD1	-	CASRLWTGGQSQHF	TGTGCCAGCAGGTTATGGACAGGGGGACAGTCCCAGCATTTT
TRBJ2-3	TRBV12-3/TRBV12-4	-	-	CASSASGIDKQYF	TGTGCCAGTAGTGCCTCAGGGATAGATAAGCAGTATTTT
TRBJ2-5	TRBV6-1	-	few	CASSEGGFLETQYF	-
TRBJ1-1	TRBV12-3/TRBV12-4	-	-	CANIRNAVGTEAFF	TGTGCCAACATCCGTAATGCGGTAGGCACTGAAGCTTTCTTT
TRBJ2-5	TRBV11-1	TRBD2	few	CASSLALAEDTQYF	TGTGCCAGCAGCTTAGCACTAGCGGAAGATACCCAGTACTTT
TRBJ1-4	TRBV6-1	-	-	CISSEMGGAIGGEKLFF	TGTATCAGCAGTGAAATGGGAGGGGCGATCGGCGGTGAAAAACTGTTTTTT
TRBJ2-1	TRBV28	TRBD2	-	CAIHNGRGYNEQSF	TGTGCCATCCATAACGGGAGGGGGTACAATGAGCAGTCCTTC
TRBJ2-7	TRBV29-1	-	-	CTVELGGSSYEQYF	TGCACGGTTGAACTTGGGGGGAGCTCCTACGAGCAGTACTTC
TRBJ2-3	TRBV11-3	TRBD2	-	CASSSGTSVGTDTQYF	TGTGCCAGCAGCAGCGGGACTAGCGTGGGGACAGATACGCAGTATTTT
TRBJ2-3	TRBV11-1	-	-	CARSPHVDRQYF	TGTGCCAGAAGCCCGCACGTAGATAGGCAGTATTTT
TRBJ2-2	TRBV5-4	-	-	CARSLEMTGRTGEMFF	TGTGCCAGAAGCTTGGAGATGACAGGGAGGACCGGGGAGATGTTTTTT
TRBJ2-5	TRBV10-3	-	many	CAISELLEQATQYF	TGTGCCATCAGTGAGTTGCTTGAACAGGCGACCCAGTACTTC
TRBJ1-5	TRBV4-1	-	many	CASSRGIISNQPQHF	TGCGCCAGCAGCCGAGGGATCATTAGCAATCAGCCCCAGCATTTT
TRBJ1-1	TRBV4-1	-	-	CAGGHRTENTEAFF	TGCGCCGGCGGCCACCGGACAGAGAATACTGAAGCTTTCTTT
TRBJ2-1	TRBV11-1	TRBD1	-	CASIPIGTVNEQFF	TGTGCCAGCATCCCTATCGGGACAGTTAATGAGCAGTTCTTC
TRBJ2-3	TRBV6-1	TRBD2	-	CANIIAGDQPQYF	TGTGCCAACATCATTGCGGGGGATCAGCCCCAGTATTTT
TRBJ1-1	TRBV11-1	TRBD1	-	CASIPCVQGDTETFF	TGTGCCAGCATCCCCTGCGTCCAGGGGGACACCGAAACTTTCTTT
TRBJ2-7	TRBV4-1	TRBD2	many	CASSQDSKREGLAYEQYF	TGCGCCAGCAGCCAAGATTCAAAGCGGGAGGGCCTCGCCTACGAGCAGTACTTC